This paragraph covers one T cell receptor beta chain sequence. This clone was counted only a few times. Its specific antigen is unknown. Per-nucleotide qualities are absent, and no much larger clonotype sits a single base away. At the junction V is shortened by 3 bases and J by 8 bases; bases outside the gene matches: 6. CDR1 and CDR2, per the germline V gene (reference sequence), are MNHNY and SVGAGI. Including cysteine and phenylalanine, the CDR3 has 14 amino acids. CDR3 DNA only is kept here, 42 bases in frame from base 1. This entry is derived from a study of T cell responses to AZD1222 COVID-19 vaccine (dated by TCRdb to the early 2020s). As for the study more broadly: AZD1222 recipients given second doses at about 4 weeks or at about 12 weeks were pooled, since spike-specific TCR depth and breadth were not found to differ between the two schedules. Trial participants were enrolled by age into 18-55, 56-69 and 70-plus year subgroups, with approximately 150, 30 and 60 TCR-sequenced participants respectively. TCR sequencing covered more than 230 trial participants: 200 to 220 given two doses of AZD1222 and 26 given two doses of MenACWY control vaccine.

What the authors observed across the whole study: Conclusions about previously exposed vaccinees are limited, since just five to seven AZD1222 recipients were seropositive for SARS-CoV-2 at baseline. The 56-69-year group was small, and its depth increase did not reach significance, likely because of low power. Vaccine-associated CD4 TCRs spanned the whole spike protein, with dominant responses in regions 160-218 and 743-854. No day 14 peak-response samples were available, so repertoires were characterized only after the peak T cell response. Reportedly, close to half of the unique spike-specific TCRs recognized epitopes lying outside the regions that are mutated in the B.1.351 and B.1.1.7 variants. Spike-specific TCR breadth and depth rose significantly after two AZD1222 doses compared with day 0 and with MenACWY recipients. Participants were mostly white British and included more females than males, and it was suggested by the authors that clonal diversity may have been underestimated.

The CDR3 regions of human TCRbeta chains were subjected to immunosequencing. Concerning the study's data processing: Repertoire TCRs were matched against a reference library of SARS-CoV-2-specific TCRs generated with the MIRA antigen-specificity platform. Breadth was defined as the fraction of unique TCRs that were SARS-CoV-2-associated, and depth was defined as the fraction of total T cells that were SARS-CoV-2-associated. Using the MIRA data, every spike-specific TCR was mapped to the spike region that the TCR reacted to and assigned to either a CD4 or a CD8 class. Log10-transformed breadth and depth values were compared by one-way ANOVA with Sidak's multiple comparisons tests. TCRdb holds this immuneACCESS table with in-frame rearrangements only. Some clones are missing; in checked studies, unresolved V genes explain under half, and the rest has no known cause. D and trimming come from the DNA, and the V and J calls and clone size come from that table. This sample lists 110,000 to 150,000 clones; 80% to 90% were detected once. Under 9.5% of the sample rests with the top ten.

This specimen's time point label, interpreted: baseline before first vaccination. Vaccinee samples were obtained from the UK trials COV001 and COV002, which included a single-blind randomized controlled phase 2/3 trial of AZD1222 (ChAdOx1 nCoV-19) in healthy adults. For TCRbeta chain sequencing, PBMC samples from trial participants were taken at day 0 and at day 28 after the second dose. The receptor was derived from an adult in good health. This specimen was peripheral blood, taken on day 0 of AZD1222 vaccination. Recombination linked TRBV6-6 to TRBJ1-2; TRBD1 matches 10 bases in the middle. The bases read TGTGCCAGCAGTTATCAGGGACAGGGGTCCGGCTACACCTTC. Its translation reads: CASSYQGQGSGYTF.